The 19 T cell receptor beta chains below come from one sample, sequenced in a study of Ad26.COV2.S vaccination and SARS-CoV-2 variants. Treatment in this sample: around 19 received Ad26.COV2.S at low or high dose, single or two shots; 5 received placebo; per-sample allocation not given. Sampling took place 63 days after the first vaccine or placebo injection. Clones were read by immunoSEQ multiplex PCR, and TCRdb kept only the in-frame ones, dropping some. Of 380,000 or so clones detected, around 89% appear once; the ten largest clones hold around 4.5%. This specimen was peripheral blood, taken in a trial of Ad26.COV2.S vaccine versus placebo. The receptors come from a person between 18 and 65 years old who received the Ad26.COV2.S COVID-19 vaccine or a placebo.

In DNA form, the CDR3 reads TGTGCCAGTAGTATTCGGGGGACTAGAGGAAAACAGTACTTC. It is translated as CASSIRGTRGKQYF. This rearrangement joins TRBV19 to TRBJ2-4; 8 nucleotides match TRBD2. Germline CDR1 LNHDA, CDR2 SQIVND (reference sequence). The J segment lost 13 bases and the V segment lost 3 bases, leaving 11 bases of the junction unmatched. The CDR3 runs 14 residues.

Written as DNA, the CDR3 is TGTGCCATCAGTGCCGGGACCGGGGAGCTGTTTTTT. It codes for CAISAGTGELFF. The V and J genes are TRBV10-3 and TRBJ2-2, with D uncertain. Germline-derived CDR1 and CDR2 are ENHRY and SYGVKD. CDR3 size: 12 residues. V was pared by 4 bases and J by 5 bases, with 5 bases between.

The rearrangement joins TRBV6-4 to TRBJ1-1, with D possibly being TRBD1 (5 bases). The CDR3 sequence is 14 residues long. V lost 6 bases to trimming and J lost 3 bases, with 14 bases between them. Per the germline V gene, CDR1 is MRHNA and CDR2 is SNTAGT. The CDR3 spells CASRLSGLDTEAFF. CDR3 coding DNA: TGTGCCAGCAGGCTGTCAGGGTTGGACACTGAAGCTTTCTTT.

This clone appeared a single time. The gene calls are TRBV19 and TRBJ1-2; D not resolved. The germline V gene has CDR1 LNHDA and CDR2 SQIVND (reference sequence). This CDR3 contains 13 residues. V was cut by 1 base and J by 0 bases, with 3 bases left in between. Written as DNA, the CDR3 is TGTGCCAGTAGTATAGTAACTAACTATGGCTACACCTTC. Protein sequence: CASSIVTNYGYTF.

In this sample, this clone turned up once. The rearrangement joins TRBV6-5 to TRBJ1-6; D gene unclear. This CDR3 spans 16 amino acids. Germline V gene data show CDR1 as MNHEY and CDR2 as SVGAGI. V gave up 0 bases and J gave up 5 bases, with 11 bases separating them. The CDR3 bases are TGTGCCAGCAGTTACTCGTTGAATAGAAATAATTCACCCCTCCACTTT. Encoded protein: CASSYSLNRNNSPLHF.

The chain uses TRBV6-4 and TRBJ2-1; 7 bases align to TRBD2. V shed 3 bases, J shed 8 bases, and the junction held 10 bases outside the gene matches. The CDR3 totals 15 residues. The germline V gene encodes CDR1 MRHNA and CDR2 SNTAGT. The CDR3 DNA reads TGTGCCAGCAGTGAGTTGGCGGGAGCGATGGATGAGCAGTTCTTC. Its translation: CASSELAGAMDEQFF.

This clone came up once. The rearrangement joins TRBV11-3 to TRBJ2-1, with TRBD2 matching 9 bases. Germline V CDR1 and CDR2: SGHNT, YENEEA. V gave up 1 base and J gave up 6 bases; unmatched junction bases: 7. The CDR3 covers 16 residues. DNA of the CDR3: TGTGCCAGCAGCTTAGGGCTCCTAGCGGGGCTCAATGAGCAGTTCTTC. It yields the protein CASSLGLLAGLNEQFF. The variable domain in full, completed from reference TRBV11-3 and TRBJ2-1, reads EAGVVQSPRYKIIEKKQPVAFWCNPISGHNTLYWYLQNLGQGPELLIRYENEEAVDDSQLPKDRFSAERLKGVDSTLKIQPAELGDSAVYLCASSLGLLAGLNEQFFGPGTRLTVL.

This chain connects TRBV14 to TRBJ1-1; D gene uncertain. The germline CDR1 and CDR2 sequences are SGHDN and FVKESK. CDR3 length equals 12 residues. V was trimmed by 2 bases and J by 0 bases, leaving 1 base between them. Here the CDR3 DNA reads TGTGCCAGCAGCCAACTGAACACTGAAGCTTTCTTT. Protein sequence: CASSQLNTEAFF. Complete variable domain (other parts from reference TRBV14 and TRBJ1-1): EAGVTQFPSHSVIEKGQTVTLRCDPISGHDNLYWYRRVMGKEIKFLLHFVKESKQDESGMPNNRFLAERTGGTYSTLKVQPAELEDSGVYFCASSQLNTEAFFGQGTRLTVV.

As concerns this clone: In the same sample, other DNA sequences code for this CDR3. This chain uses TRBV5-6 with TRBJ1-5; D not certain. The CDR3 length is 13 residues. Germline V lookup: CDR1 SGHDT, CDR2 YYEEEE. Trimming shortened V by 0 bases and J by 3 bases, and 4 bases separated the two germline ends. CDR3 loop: CASSLGDNQPQHF. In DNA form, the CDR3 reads TGTGCCAGCAGCTTGGGGGACAATCAGCCCCAGCATTTT.

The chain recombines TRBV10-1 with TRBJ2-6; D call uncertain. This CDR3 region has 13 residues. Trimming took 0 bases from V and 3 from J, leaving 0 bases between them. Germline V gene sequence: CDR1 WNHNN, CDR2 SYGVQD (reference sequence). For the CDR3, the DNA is TGCGCCAGCAGTGAGTCTGGGGCCAACGTCCTGACTTTC. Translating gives CASSESGANVLTF.

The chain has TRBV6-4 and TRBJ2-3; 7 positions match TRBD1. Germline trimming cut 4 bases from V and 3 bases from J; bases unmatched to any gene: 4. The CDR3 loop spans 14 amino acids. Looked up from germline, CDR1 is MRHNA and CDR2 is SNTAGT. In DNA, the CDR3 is TGTGCCAGCAGTGTGGGGACAGAGACAGATACGCAGTATTTT. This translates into CASSVGTETDTQYF.

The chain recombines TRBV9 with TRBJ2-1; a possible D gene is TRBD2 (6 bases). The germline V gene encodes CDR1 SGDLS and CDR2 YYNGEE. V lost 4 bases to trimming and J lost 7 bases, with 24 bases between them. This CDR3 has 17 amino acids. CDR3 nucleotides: TGTGCCAGCAGCCCCCAGGCCCCCTTGACTAGTCAAAATGAGCAGTTCTTC. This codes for CASSPQAPLTSQNEQFF.

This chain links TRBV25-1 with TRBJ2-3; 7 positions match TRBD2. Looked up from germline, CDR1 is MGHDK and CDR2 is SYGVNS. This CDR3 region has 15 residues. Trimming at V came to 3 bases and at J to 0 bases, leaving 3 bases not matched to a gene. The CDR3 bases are TGTGCCAGCAGTGAGGGGGGGGTGAGCACAGATACGCAGTATTTT. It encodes CASSEGGVSTDTQYF.

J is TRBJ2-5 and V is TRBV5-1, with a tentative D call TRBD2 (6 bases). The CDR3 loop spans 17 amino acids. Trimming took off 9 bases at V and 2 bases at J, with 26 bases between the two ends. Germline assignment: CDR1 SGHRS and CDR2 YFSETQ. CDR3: CATRRNVPGVRQETQYF. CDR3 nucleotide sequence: TGCGCCACTCGAAGGAATGTTCCGGGAGTACGGCAAGAGACCCAGTACTTC.

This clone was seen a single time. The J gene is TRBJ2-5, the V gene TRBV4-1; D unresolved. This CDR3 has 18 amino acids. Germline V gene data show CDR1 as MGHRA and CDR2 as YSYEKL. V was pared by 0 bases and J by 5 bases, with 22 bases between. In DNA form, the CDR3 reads TGCGCCAGCAGCCAAGATCTTGGGGTTGTTGTCGAGTTTGAGACCCAGTACTTC. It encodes CASSQDLGVVVEFETQYF.

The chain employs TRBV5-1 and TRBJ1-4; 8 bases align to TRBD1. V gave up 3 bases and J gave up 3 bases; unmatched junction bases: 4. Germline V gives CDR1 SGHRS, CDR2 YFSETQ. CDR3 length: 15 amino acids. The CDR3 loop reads CASSSETGANEKLFF. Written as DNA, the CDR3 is TGCGCCAGCAGCTCAGAGACAGGGGCTAATGAAAAACTGTTTTTT.

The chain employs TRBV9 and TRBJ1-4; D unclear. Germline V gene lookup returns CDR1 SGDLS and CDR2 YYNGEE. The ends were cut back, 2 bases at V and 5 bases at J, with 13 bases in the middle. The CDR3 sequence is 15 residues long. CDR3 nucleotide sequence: TGTGCCAGCAGCGTTAGAGGTGCGACGAATGAAAAACTGTTTTTT. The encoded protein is CASSVRGATNEKLFF. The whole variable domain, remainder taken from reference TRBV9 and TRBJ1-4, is DSGVTQTPKHLITATGQRVTLRCSPRSGDLSVYWYQQSLDQGLQFLIQYYNGEERAKGNILERFSAQQFPDLHSELNLSSLELGDSALYFCASSVRGATNEKLFFGSGTQLSVL.

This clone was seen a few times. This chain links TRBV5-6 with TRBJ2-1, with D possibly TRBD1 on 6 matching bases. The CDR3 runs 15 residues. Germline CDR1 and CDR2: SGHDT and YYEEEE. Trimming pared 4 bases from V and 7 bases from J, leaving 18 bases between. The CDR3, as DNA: TGTGCCAGCAGCACTGACAGGACACCCCGAAATGAGCAGTTCTTC. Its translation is CASSTDRTPRNEQFF.

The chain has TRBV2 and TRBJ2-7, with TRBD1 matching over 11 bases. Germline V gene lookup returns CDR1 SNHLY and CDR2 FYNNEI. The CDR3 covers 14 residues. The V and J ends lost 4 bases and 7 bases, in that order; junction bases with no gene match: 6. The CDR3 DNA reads TGTGCCAGCAGTGCAATAGGGACAGGGGGGGAGCAGTACTTC. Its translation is CASSAIGTGGEQYF.